These 21 T cell receptor beta chains were all obtained from the same sample, sequenced in a study of tumor-infiltrating lymphocytes in primary liver carcinoma. Co-extraction of both nucleic acids (RNA and DNA) used roughly 18-34 mg of unsorted bulk tissue. cDNA specific to TCR beta was made from about 0.45 ug of total RNA, with a constant-region primer employed for priming. Three nested multiplex PCR rounds, a slightly modified ARM-PCR method, built the TCR beta libraries. TRBV1-TRBV30 forward and Cbeta reverse primers drove the first two approximately 11-cycle rounds. MiXCR, applied by TCRdb to the multiplex PCR reads, yields one record per CDR3 protein. The sample carries about 120,000 distinct CDR3 sequences, nearly 70% recorded once. The material sequenced was tumor-adjacent normal liver tissue. The receptors stem from a woman aged 55 to 70 with primary liver carcinoma and hepatitis B virus infection.

In regard to this clonotype: Since the CDR3 does not end with the conserved phenylalanine or tryptophan, this likely comes from a read error. This chain joins TRBV12-3 or TRBV12-4 and TRBJ2-3; D not certain. This CDR3 is 14 amino acids long. V shed 3 bases and J shed 4 bases, with 11 bases lying between them. The CDR3 is CASSLGGSSDTQYS. The CDR3 nucleotides read TGTGCCAGCAGTTTGGGCGGATCCTCAGATACGCAGTATTCT.

In this sample, this clonotype turned up many times. This chain joins TRBV7-9 and TRBJ2-3; 9 bases agree with TRBD1. V trimming: 2 bases; J trimming: 3 bases; junction bases outside the gene matches: 9. Germline V gives CDR1 SEHNR, CDR2 FQNEAQ (reference sequence). The CDR3 is made up of 17 amino acids. CDR3 coding DNA: TGTGCCAGCAGCTTACAAGTTAGGACAGGGGCAACAGATACGCAGTATTTT. This encodes CASSLQVRTGATDTQYF.

V usage is TRBV28 and J usage is TRBJ2-6, with TRBD1 matching over 9 bases. Trimming removed 4 bases from V and 2 bases from J; junction bases left unmatched: 9. Germline V CDR1 and CDR2: MDHEN, SYDVKM. This CDR3 is 18 amino acids long. The CDR3 DNA sequence: TGTGCCAGCAGTTCCTACAGGGGGCAAGAGCCTGGGGCCAACGTCCTGACTTTC. This sequence encodes CASSSYRGQEPGANVLTF.

A word on this clonotype: Given the absence of the conserved phenylalanine or tryptophan at the CDR3 end, a read error is likely. The chain carries TRBV11-2 and TRBJ2-4; TRBD2 matches at 10 bases. There are 17 residues in the CDR3. The ends lost 5 bases at V and 12 bases at J; junction bases unmatched: 19. The V gene's germline CDR1 is SGHAT and CDR2 FQNNGV. CDR3 in DNA: TGTGCCAGCAGCCCACGCAGGCTACTAAGCGGGAGGGACAGTCAGTACTCC. It codes for CASSPRRLLSGRDSQYS.

In regard to this clonotype: The missing conserved phenylalanine or tryptophan at the end of this CDR3 makes a read error likely. The DNA is omitted, as the CDR3 cannot be located on it reliably, and the CDR3 follows TCRdb's listing. The V gene is TRBV11-3, the J gene TRBJ2-1. The CDR3 is made up of 17 amino acids, end residues included. Germline V gene data show CDR1 as SGHNT and CDR2 as YENEEA. The CDR3 here is CASSLDPRSFSCNELFL.

Concerning this clonotype: A much larger clone sits a single nucleotide away, making a read error possible. This sequence joins TRBV28 and TRBJ2-1, with D tentatively TRBD1 (5 bases). This CDR3 is 15 amino acids long. Trimming stripped 4 bases from V and 6 bases from J, with 16 bases between. From germline, CDR1 is MDHEN and CDR2 SYDVKM. The CDR3 DNA reads as TGTGCCAGCAGTTCCCGACAGTCGCGGCGCAATGAGCAGTTCTTC. It codes for CASSSRQSRRNEQFF.

In regard to this clonotype: One junction end disagrees with the germline gene, perhaps due to a read error. The chain couples TRBV12-3 or TRBV12-4 to TRBJ2-7; tentative D call: TRBD1 (6 bases). The CDR3 extends over 15 amino acids. The CDR3 region has the DNA TGTTCCAGCAGTTATGAGGGGGTGCTGACTTACGAGCAGTACTTC. Translated, it gives CSSSYEGVLTYEQYF.

Worth noting for this clonotype: Because the CDR3's place on the DNA is in doubt, the DNA is left out and the CDR3 is given as listed by TCRdb. The gene calls are TRBV12-3 or TRBV12-4 and TRBJ2-2; the DNA was not compared with TRBD2, the D call given in the table. The CDR3 has 15 residues if both end residues are counted. This CDR3 is CASILGRPNIGELYF.

Comments on this clonotype: A clone one base away is much larger, so this may be a read error. The chain employs TRBV11-2 and TRBJ2-3, with D possibly being TRBD2 (5 bases). Deletions cut 5 bases from V and 2 bases from J, with 23 bases between. From germline, CDR1 is SGHAT and CDR2 FQNNGV. CDR3 size: 18 residues. Here the CDR3 DNA reads TGTGCCAGCAGCGAGGCCCCACAGAGACAAGCGGTCACAGATACGCAGTATTTT. Its translation is CASSEAPQRQAVTDTQYF.

As regards this clonotype: As the CDR3 is not closed by the conserved phenylalanine or tryptophan, this likely results from a read error. The chain carries TRBV4-2 and TRBJ1-3; tentative D call: TRBD1 (5 bases). The germline gives CDR1 LGHNA, CDR2 YNFKEQ. This CDR3 is 16 amino acids long. In nucleotides, the CDR3 is TGTGGCAGCAGCCAAGAAGGGGATACCTCTGGAAACACCATATATTTA. It specifies CGSSQEGDTSGNTIYL.

This clonotype was recorded at least ten times. The V and J genes are TRBV6-1 and TRBJ2-5; no firm D call. CDR1 and CDR2 from the germline V gene are MNHNS and SASEGT. The V end was cut by 6 bases, the J end by 4 bases, with 12 bases between. The CDR3 sequence is 13 residues long. Here the CDR3 reads CASRSYRVETQYF. CDR3 sequence (DNA): TGTGCCAGCAGAAGTTATCGGGTAGAGACCCAGTACTTC.

This chain links TRBV12-3 or TRBV12-4 with TRBJ2-7; D is possibly TRBD2 (5 bases). CDR3 length equals 14 residues. The ends were cut back, 3 bases at V and 2 bases at J, with 11 bases in the middle. The CDR3 sequence is CASSFALGAYEQYF. CDR3 nucleotides: TGTGCCAGCAGTTTCGCATTGGGAGCCTACGAGCAGTACTTC.

This clonotype has only a few counts. V usage is TRBV20-1 and J usage is TRBJ1-6, with D tentatively TRBD1 (6 bases). This CDR3 comprises 17 residues. Germline V gives CDR1 DFQATT, CDR2 SNEGSKA (reference sequence). V lost 0 bases and J 5 bases, leaving 17 bases between the germline ends. CDR3 sequence reads: CSARDLEGQQNNSPLHF. The CDR3 bases are TGCAGTGCTAGAGATCTGGAAGGACAGCAAAATAATTCACCCCTCCACTTT.

The chain has TRBV5-8 and TRBJ2-2; a weak D match, TRBD1 (6 bases). CDR3 length: 16 amino acids. Germline-derived CDR1 and CDR2 are SGHTS and YDEGEE. Between the trimmed V and J ends, which lost 5 bases and 3 bases, there was a span of 17 bases. Here the CDR3 DNA reads TGTGCCAGCAGGCCGAGCTGGGGGCAGGACACCGGGGAGCTGTTTTTT. Protein product: CASRPSWGQDTGELFF. The whole variable domain, remainder taken from reference TRBV5-8 and TRBJ2-2, is EAGVTQSPTHLIKTRGQQATLRCSPISGHTSVYWYQQALGLGLQFLLWYDEGEERNRGNFPPRFSGRQFPNYSSELNVNALELEDSALYLCASRPSWGQDTGELFFGEGSRLTVL.

As concerns this clonotype: The junction departs from germline at one end; a sequencing error may be responsible. The chain is built from TRBV11-2 and TRBJ2-7; perhaps TRBD2 as D (6 bases). The CDR3 has 15 amino acids. The germline V gene encodes CDR1 SGHAT and CDR2 FQNNGV. CDR3 coding DNA: TGTGCCTGCAGTTTATTGACGGGAGTGATCTACGAACAGTACTTC. It is translated as CACSLLTGVIYEQYF. The full variable domain, rest sourced from reference TRBV11-2 and TRBJ2-7, is EAGVAQSPRYKIIEKRQSVAFWCNPISGHATLYWYQQILGQGPKLLIQFQNNGVVDDSQLPKDRFSAERLKGVDSTLKIQPAKLEDSAVYLCACSLLTGVIYEQYFGPGTRLTVT.

This clonotype has ten or more counts. The chain combines TRBV12-3 or TRBV12-4 with TRBJ2-1; weak D call: TRBD1 (5 bases). This CDR3 contains 15 residues. Between the trimmed V and J ends, which lost 5 bases and 6 bases, there was a span of 17 bases. Here the CDR3 DNA reads TGTGCCAGCAGTCCTTGGGGCGGATTTGGCAATGAGCAGTTCTTC. As protein: CASSPWGGFGNEQFF.

This clonotype was observed many times. V is TRBV12-3 or TRBV12-4 and J is TRBJ2-1; 10 bases are shared with TRBD2. There are 13 residues in the CDR3. J was trimmed by 12 bases and V by 2 bases; bases with no gene match: 4. DNA for the CDR3: TGTGCCAGCAGTTTAACTAGCGGGACCCGGCAGTTCTTC. It yields the protein CASSLTSGTRQFF.

The J gene is TRBJ2-7, the V gene TRBV11-2; 8 bases are a match to TRBD2. The CDR3 is 17 residues long. Germline CDR1 is SGHAT and CDR2 is FQNNGV. CDR3 sequence (DNA): TGTACCAACAGTCCCGACTTCCTTCGGGAGGGCTCCTACGAGCAGTACTTC. This sequence encodes CTNSPDFLREGSYEQYF.

This clonotype has ten or more counts. This sequence joins TRBV28 and TRBJ2-7, with D hard to call. Germline lookup yields CDR1 MDHEN and CDR2 SYDVKM. V was cut by 6 bases and J by 5 bases, with 17 bases left in between. This CDR3 is 14 amino acids long. CDR3 in DNA: TGTGCCAGCAGATCACCCACGTCCAGTGACGAGCAGTACTTC. This codes for CASRSPTSSDEQYF. Full variable domain (remainder filled in from reference TRBV28 and TRBJ2-7): DVKVTQSSRYLVKRTGEKVFLECVQDMDHENMFWYRQDPGLGLRLIYFSYDVKMKEKGDIPEGYSVSREKKERFSLILESASTNQTSMYLCASRSPTSSDEQYFGPGTRLTVT.

J is TRBJ1-2 and V is TRBV29-1, with D uncertain. Germline CDR1 reads SQVTM; CDR2 reads ANQGSEA. The CDR3 loop spans 13 amino acids. Trimming pared 8 bases from V and 4 bases from J, leaving 17 bases between. The CDR3 sequence is CSINGGSGYGYTF. CDR3 DNA: TGCAGCATTAACGGCGGGAGCGGCTATGGCTACACCTTC.

Written as DNA, the CDR3 is TGTGCCAGCAGCTTAGGGACACGAGCTCGAACCGATACGCAGTATTTT. It specifies CASSLGTRARTDTQYF. The chain links TRBV7-8 to TRBJ2-3; possibly TRBD1 for D (5 bases). Germline V lookup: CDR1 SGHVS, CDR2 FQNEAQ. This CDR3 spans 16 amino acids. The ends were cut back, 1 base at V and 6 bases at J, with 17 bases in the middle. Using reference TRBV7-8 and TRBJ2-3 for the parts outside the CDR3, the full variable domain is GAGVSQSPRYKVAKRGQDVALRCDPISGHVSLFWYQQALGQGPEFLTYFQNEAQLDKSGLPSDRFFAERPEGSVSTLKIQRTQQEDSAVYLCASSLGTRARTDTQYFGPGTRLTVL.